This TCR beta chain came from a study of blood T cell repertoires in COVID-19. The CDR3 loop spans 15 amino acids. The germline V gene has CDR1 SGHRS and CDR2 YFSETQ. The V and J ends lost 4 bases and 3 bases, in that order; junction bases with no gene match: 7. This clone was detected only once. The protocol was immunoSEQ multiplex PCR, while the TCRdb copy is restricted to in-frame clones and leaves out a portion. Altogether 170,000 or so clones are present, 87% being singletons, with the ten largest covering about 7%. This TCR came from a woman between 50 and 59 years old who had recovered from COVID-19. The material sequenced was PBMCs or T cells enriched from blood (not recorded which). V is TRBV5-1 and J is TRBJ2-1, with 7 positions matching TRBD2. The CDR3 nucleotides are TGCGCCAGCAGCACGGCGGGGGTAGGCTACAATGAGCAGTTCTTC. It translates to CASSTAGVGYNEQFF. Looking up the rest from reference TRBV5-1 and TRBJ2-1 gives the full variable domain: KAGVTQTPRYLIKTRGQQVTLSCSPISGHRSVSWYQQTPGQGLQFLFEYFSETQRNKGNFPGRFSGRQFSNSRSEMNVSTLELGDSALYLCASSTAGVGYNEQFFGPGTRLTVL.